This T cell receptor beta chain was sequenced for a study of T cell changes during pregnancy in multiple sclerosis. The protocol was immunoSEQ multiplex PCR, while the TCRdb copy is restricted to in-frame clones and leaves out a portion. The profile covers over 70,000 clones, with approximately 90% appearing a single time and 1.5% to 2% taken by the ten largest. The CDR3 runs to 16 residues. Germline CDR1 is SEHNR and CDR2 is FQNEAQ (reference sequence). V shed 5 bases, J shed 5 bases, and the junction held 10 bases outside the gene matches. This TCR was sampled from a female donor in good health, enrolled as a control in a pregnancy study. The rearrangement joins TRBV7-9 to TRBJ1-1, with TRBD1 matching 11 bases. Source: peripheral blood, taken in the first trimester of pregnancy. The CDR3 loop is CASSPGQGADVTEAFF. In nucleotides, the CDR3 is TGTGCCAGCAGCCCAGGACAGGGGGCGGATGTAACTGAAGCTTTCTTT.